This T cell receptor beta chain is from a study of shared clonotypes between healthy human individuals. Per the original data handling: Quality scores were absent from the junction-only immunoSEQ sequences, so filtering differed. Method: immunoSEQ multiplex PCR; TCRdb's copy keeps in-frame clones and lacks some. The DNA gave D and trimming, while V, J and clone size come from that table. Of over 400,000 clones listed, roughly 80% are singletons. This clone appeared once. Only Caucasian adults living in Nashville, Tennessee made up the donor group. The receptor comes from a woman aged 40-49 years in good health. Some clones in this sample may be carry-over from other donors' samples. The sequencing input was PBMCs.

CDR3 sequence (DNA): TGTGCCAGCAGTACGCACCAAGTCACCGGGGAGCTGTTTTTT. Protein product: CASSTHQVTGELFF. V gene TRBV6-6 combines with J gene TRBJ2-2; D gene ambiguous. V dropped 5 bases and J dropped 4 bases, with 11 bases sitting between them. Germline CDR1 MNHNY, CDR2 SVGAGI (reference sequence). CDR3 length: 14 residues.